Listed here are 15 T cell receptor beta chains from one sample, sequenced in a study of metastatic and nonmetastatic thyroid tumors. TCRdb re-called the PCR reads via MiXCR. The data contain roughly 34,000 clones, roughly 33% of them seen just once; the ten biggest clones take up about 15%. Patients underwent thyroid surgery, and none had received any treatment before it. The sample consisted of tumor tissue. The receptors come from a female donor with papillary thyroid cancer or a benign thyroid nodule (not recorded which). Some clones in this sample may be carry-over from other donors' samples.

The sample holds a few counts of this clone. This rearrangement joins TRBV12-3 or TRBV12-4 to TRBJ2-2; 8 nucleotides match TRBD2. Germline trimming cut 0 bases from V and 6 bases from J; bases unmatched to any gene: 3. There are 15 residues in the CDR3. In DNA form, the CDR3 reads TGTGCCAGCAGTTTAGCTCTAGCGGGCGCCGGGGAGCTGTTTTTT. Its translation: CASSLALAGAGELFF.

Judged by abundance, this clone is medium-sized (0.01 to 0.1%). V is TRBV6-1 and J is TRBJ2-5; D may be TRBD1 (6 bases). This CDR3 region has 13 residues. V dropped 7 bases and J dropped 5 bases, with 14 bases sitting between them. Per germline, CDR1 MNHNS and CDR2 SASEGT. CDR3 amino acids: CASKRTVGETQYF. As DNA, the CDR3 is TGTGCCAGCAAAAGGACAGTCGGGGAGACCCAGTACTTC.

A few counts support this clone. The junction and the germline gene differ at one end; a read error may be behind it. J is TRBJ1-4 and V is TRBV28, with D possibly TRBD1 on 5 matching bases. The germline CDR1 and CDR2 sequences are MDHEN and SYDVKM. There are 14 residues in the CDR3. The CDR3, as DNA: TGTGTCAGCAGTTTTGTGGGGCAAGATGAAAAACTGTTTTTT. Its translation: CVSSFVGQDEKLFF.

This clone showed up many times. This chain connects TRBV6-1 to TRBJ2-1; D remains ambiguous. Trimming took 2 bases from V and 4 from J, leaving 6 bases between them. This CDR3 is 13 amino acids long. Looked up from germline, CDR1 is MNHNS and CDR2 is SASEGT. CDR3 loop: CASSEYLYNEQFF. The DNA of the CDR3 is TGTGCCAGCAGTGAATACCTGTACAATGAGCAGTTCTTC.

The chain uses TRBV7-9 and TRBJ1-4, with D unclear. The CDR3 has 12 residues. V was trimmed by 5 bases and J by 7 bases, leaving 8 bases between them. The germline CDR1 and CDR2 sequences are SEHNR and FQNEAQ (reference sequence). Here the CDR3 DNA reads TGTGCCAGCAGCCCGTCGCGTGAAAAACTGTTTTTT. Protein: CASSPSREKLFF.

The genes are TRBV11-2 and TRBJ2-1, with 11 bases identical to TRBD2. J gave up 8 bases and V 4 bases, and 10 bases lay outside the gene matches. The CDR3 is 16 amino acids. The germline CDR1 and CDR2 sequences are SGHAT and FQNNGV. CDR3 DNA sequence: TGTGCCAGCAGCTCAGGGAGTAGCGGGGGGGTCTATGAGCAGTTCTTC. It specifies CASSSGSSGGVYEQFF.

This sequence joins TRBV6-1 and TRBJ2-7; 9 bases match TRBD1. After removal of 6 bases from V and 2 bases from J, the junction contained 5 bases not matched to a gene. The CDR3 spans 14 residues. Germline CDR1 MNHNS, CDR2 SASEGT. CDR3 loop: CASRQGQGTYEQYF. CDR3 sequence (DNA): TGTGCCAGCAGACAGGGACAGGGTACCTACGAGCAGTACTTC.

This clone came up a few times. The chain links TRBV6-2 or TRBV6-3 to TRBJ1-1, with D tentatively TRBD1 (5 bases). Germline V gene sequence: CDR1 MNHEY, CDR2 SVGEGT. This CDR3 comprises 13 residues. Deletions cut 1 base from V and 5 bases from J, with 8 bases between. The CDR3 reads CASSYLRGTEAFF. The CDR3 bases are TGTGCCAGCAGTTACTTAAGGGGAACTGAAGCTTTCTTT.

This clone has only one observation. The J gene is TRBJ2-2, the V gene TRBV11-2, with D uncertain. Trimming took off 6 bases at V and 1 base at J, with 21 bases between the two ends. This CDR3 comprises 18 residues. CDR1 and CDR2 (germline): SGHAT, FQNNGV. The CDR3 sequence is CASRVDGGFSENTGELFF. Written as DNA, the CDR3 is TGTGCCAGCAGAGTGGACGGTGGATTTTCTGAGAACACCGGGGAGCTGTTTTTT.

The rearrangement joins TRBV28 to TRBJ1-2, with TRBD1 matching 11 bases. Germline CDR1 is MDHEN and CDR2 is SYDVKM. V shed 2 bases, J shed 5 bases, and the junction held 4 bases outside the gene matches. The length of the CDR3 is 15 residues. CDR3 sequence (DNA): TGTGCCAGCAGTTTACGGACAGGGGGCTGGTATGGCTACACCTTC. The encoded protein is CASSLRTGGWYGYTF.

The chain has TRBV2 and TRBJ2-2; 8 bases agree with TRBD1. The CDR3 has 15 residues. CDR1 is SNHLY, CDR2 FYNNEI, per germline. J gave up 6 bases and V 4 bases, and 7 bases lay outside the gene matches. The CDR3 DNA follows: TGTGCCAGCAGTGTGCGGACAGGGTCAGCCGGGGAGCTGTTTTTT. This codes for CASSVRTGSAGELFF.

This clone is labeled as large. The J gene is TRBJ2-5, the V gene TRBV12-3 or TRBV12-4; 9 bases fit TRBD2. The CDR3 totals 14 residues. The J segment lost 6 bases and the V segment lost 3 bases, leaving 5 bases of the junction unmatched. DNA for the CDR3: TGTGCCAGCAGTTTCGCGGGGGGGCCGCAGACCCAGTACTTC. Its protein is CASSFAGGPQTQYF.

The chain uses TRBV5-1 and TRBJ1-2; a weak D match, TRBD1 (6 bases). V dropped 0 bases and J dropped 5 bases, with 11 bases sitting between them. The CDR3 has 14 residues. Germline CDR1 SGHRS, CDR2 YFSETQ. CDR3 region: CASSLEQGGYGYTF. The CDR3 DNA follows: TGCGCCAGCAGCTTGGAACAGGGTGGTTATGGCTACACCTTC.

The chain joins TRBV9 to TRBJ1-1, with D tentatively TRBD1 (6 bases). V lost 0 bases, J lost 4 bases, and 13 bases lay in between. Per the germline V gene, CDR1 is SGDLS and CDR2 is YYNGEE. The CDR3 covers 15 residues. The CDR3 DNA is TGTGCCAGCAGCGTAGCCGGGGGGCAGGGCACTGAAGCTTTCTTT. The encoded protein is CASSVAGGQGTEAFF.

The J gene is TRBJ2-7, the V gene TRBV5-4; possible D gene TRBD1, 5 bases. The CDR3 length is 15 residues. Germline V gene sequence: CDR1 SGHNT, CDR2 YYREEE (reference sequence). With 1 base removed from V and 2 bases from J, the gap between germline ends came to 13 bases. The chain's CDR3 is CASSLLGEDTYEQYF. In DNA, the CDR3 is TGTGCCAGCAGCTTGTTAGGGGAAGATACCTACGAGCAGTACTTC.